This TCR beta chain was profiled in a study of post-analysis software for immune sequencing data. Points from the study as a whole: Higher frequency in patients than in controls was seen for 5 or 6 TRBV segments, with TRBV5-6, TRBV5-1 and TRBV20-1 among them.

cDNA libraries of TCR beta carried unique molecular identifiers. Each CDR3 protein is one row after TCRdb ran MiXCR on the PCR reads. The sample carries about 560,000 distinct CDR3 sequences, roughly 40% recorded once. CDR3 length: 13 residues. Trimming took off 8 bases at V and 0 bases at J, with 10 bases between the two ends. Germline assignment: CDR1 MNHEY and CDR2 SVGAGI. With regard to this clonotype: Its antigen is undetermined.

The source of this sequence is a girl aged 5 to 17 with multiple sclerosis. Sequences were obtained from blood. The rearrangement uses TRBV6-5 and TRBJ1-1, with D possibly being TRBD1 (6 bases). The CDR3 bases are TGTGCCAGCGGTAGACAGGTGAACACTGAAGCTTTCTTT. The encoded protein is CASGRQVNTEAFF.